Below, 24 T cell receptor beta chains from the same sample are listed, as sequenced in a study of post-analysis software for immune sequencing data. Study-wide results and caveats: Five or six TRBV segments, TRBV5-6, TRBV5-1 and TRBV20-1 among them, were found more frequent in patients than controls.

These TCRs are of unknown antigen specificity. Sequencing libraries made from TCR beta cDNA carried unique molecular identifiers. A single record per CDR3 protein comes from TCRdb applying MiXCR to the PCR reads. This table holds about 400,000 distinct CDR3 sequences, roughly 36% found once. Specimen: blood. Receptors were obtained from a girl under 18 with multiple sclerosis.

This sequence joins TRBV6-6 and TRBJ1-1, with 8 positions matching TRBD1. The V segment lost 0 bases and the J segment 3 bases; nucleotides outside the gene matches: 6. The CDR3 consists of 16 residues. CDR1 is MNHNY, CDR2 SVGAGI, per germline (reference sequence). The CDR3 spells CASSYSTQGAYTEAFF. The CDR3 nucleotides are TGTGCCAGCAGTTACTCTACGCAGGGGGCTTACACTGAAGCTTTCTTT.

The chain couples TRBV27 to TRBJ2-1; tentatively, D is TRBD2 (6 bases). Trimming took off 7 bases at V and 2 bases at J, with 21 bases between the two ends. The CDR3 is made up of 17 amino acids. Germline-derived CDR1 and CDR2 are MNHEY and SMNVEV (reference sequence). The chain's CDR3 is CASTLTAGTITYNEQFF. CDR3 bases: TGTGCCAGCACCTTAACGGCGGGAACAATTACCTACAATGAGCAGTTCTTC.

CDR3 amino acids: CSARVGVAKNIQYF. The CDR3 coding sequence is TGCAGTGCTAGAGTCGGGGTGGCCAAAAACATTCAGTACTTC. This sequence joins TRBV20-1 and TRBJ2-7; TRBD2 might be the D (5 bases). Judging by the DNA end, TRBJ2-4 fits better; the J call may be wrong. Germline lookup yields CDR1 DFQATT and CDR2 SNEGSKA (reference sequence). The CDR3 has 14 amino acids.

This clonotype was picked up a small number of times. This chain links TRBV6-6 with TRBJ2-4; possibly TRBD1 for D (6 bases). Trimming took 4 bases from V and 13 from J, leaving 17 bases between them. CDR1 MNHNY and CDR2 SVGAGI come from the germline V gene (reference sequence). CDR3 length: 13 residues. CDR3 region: CASSWETGDKQYF. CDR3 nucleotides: TGTGCCAGCAGTTGGGAGACAGGTGACAAGCAGTACTTC.

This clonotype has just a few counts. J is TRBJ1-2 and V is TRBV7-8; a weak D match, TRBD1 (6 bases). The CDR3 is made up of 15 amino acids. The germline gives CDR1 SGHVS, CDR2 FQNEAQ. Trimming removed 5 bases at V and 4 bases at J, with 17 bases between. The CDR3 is CASSGRGGLGYGYTF. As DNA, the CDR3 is TGTGCCAGCAGCGGTCGCGGGGGGCTCGGCTATGGCTACACCTTC.

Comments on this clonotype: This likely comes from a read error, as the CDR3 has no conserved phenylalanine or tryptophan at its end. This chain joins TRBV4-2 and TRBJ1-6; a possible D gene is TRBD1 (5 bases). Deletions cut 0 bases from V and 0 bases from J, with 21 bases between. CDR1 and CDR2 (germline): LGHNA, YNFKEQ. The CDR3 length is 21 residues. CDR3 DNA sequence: TGTGCCAGCAGCCAAGATATGAAGAGACAGTCATCCGGCTCCTATAATTCACCCCTCCACTTG. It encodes CASSQDMKRQSSGSYNSPLHL.

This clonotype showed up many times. The CDR3 is CASSLVQPYEQYF. CDR3 nucleotide sequence: TGTGCCAGCAGTTTAGTCCAGCCTTACGAGCAGTACTTC. V gene TRBV12-3 or TRBV12-4 combines with J gene TRBJ2-7, with D hard to call. CDR3 length: 13 residues. V lost 1 base, J lost 4 bases, and 8 bases lay in between.

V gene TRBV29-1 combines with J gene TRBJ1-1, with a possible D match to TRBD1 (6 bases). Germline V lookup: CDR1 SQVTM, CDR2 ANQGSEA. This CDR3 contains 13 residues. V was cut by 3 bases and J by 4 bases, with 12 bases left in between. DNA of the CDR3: TGCAGCGTTGATTGGGGGGCCGGCACTGAAGCTTTCTTT. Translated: CSVDWGAGTEAFF.

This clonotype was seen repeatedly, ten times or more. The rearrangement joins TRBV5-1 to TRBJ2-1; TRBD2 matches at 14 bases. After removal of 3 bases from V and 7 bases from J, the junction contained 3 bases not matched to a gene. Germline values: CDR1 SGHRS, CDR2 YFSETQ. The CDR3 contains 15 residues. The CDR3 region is CASSSGTSGGNEQFF. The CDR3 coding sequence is TGCGCCAGCAGCTCCGGGACTAGCGGGGGAAATGAGCAGTTCTTC.

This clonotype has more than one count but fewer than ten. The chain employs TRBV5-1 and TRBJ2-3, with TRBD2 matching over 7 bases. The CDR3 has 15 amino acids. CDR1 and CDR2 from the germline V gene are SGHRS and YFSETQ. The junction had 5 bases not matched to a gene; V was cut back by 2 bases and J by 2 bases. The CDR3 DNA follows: TGCGCCAGCAGCTTACGCCTAGCGGACACAGATACGCAGTATTTT. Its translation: CASSLRLADTDTQYF.

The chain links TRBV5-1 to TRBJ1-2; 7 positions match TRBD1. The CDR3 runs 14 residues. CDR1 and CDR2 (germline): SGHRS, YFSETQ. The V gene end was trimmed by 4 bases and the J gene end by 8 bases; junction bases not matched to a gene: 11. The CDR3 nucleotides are TGCGCCAGCAGCCCCCGGGACAGCCCTTGGGGCTACACCTTC. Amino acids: CASSPRDSPWGYTF. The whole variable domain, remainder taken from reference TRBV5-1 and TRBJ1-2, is KAGVTQTPRYLIKTRGQQVTLSCSPISGHRSVSWYQQTPGQGLQFLFEYFSETQRNKGNFPGRFSGRQFSNSRSEMNVSTLELGDSALYLCASSPRDSPWGYTFGSGTRLTVV.

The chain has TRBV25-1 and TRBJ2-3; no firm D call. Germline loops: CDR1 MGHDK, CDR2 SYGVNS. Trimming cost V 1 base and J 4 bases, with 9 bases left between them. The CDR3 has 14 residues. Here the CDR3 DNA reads TGTGCCAGCAGTGAATCGTCCTGGCCAGATACGCAGTATTTT. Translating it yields CASSESSWPDTQYF.

Here the CDR3 DNA reads TGCAGTGCTCCTGACAGGACGAAGACCCAGTACTTC. Translation: CSAPDRTKTQYF. The chain links TRBV20-1 to TRBJ2-5; a weak D match, TRBD1 (6 bases). Germline values: CDR1 DFQATT, CDR2 SNEGSKA (reference sequence). Trimming cost V 5 bases and J 6 bases, with 13 bases left between them. The CDR3 has 12 residues.

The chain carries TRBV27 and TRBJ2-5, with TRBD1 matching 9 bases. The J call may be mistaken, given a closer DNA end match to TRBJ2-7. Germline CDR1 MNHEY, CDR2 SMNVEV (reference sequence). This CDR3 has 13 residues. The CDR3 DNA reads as TGTGCCAGCAGTTTGGGGACAGGGACCGAGCAGTACTTC. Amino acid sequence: CASSLGTGTEQYF.

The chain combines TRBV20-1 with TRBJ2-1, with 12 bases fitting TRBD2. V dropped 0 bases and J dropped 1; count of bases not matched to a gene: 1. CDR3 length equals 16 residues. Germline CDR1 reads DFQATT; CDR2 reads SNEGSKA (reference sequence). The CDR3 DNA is TGCAGTGCTAGAGATACTAGCGGGGGGTCCTACAATGAGCAGTTCTTC. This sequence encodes CSARDTSGGSYNEQFF.

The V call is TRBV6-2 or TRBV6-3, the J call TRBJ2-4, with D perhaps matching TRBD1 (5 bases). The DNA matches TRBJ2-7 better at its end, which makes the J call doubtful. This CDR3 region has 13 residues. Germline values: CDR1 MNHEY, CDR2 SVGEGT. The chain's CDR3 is CASSSRQLGEQYF. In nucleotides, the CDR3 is TGTGCCAGCAGTTCAAGACAGCTGGGCGAGCAGTACTTC.

The CDR3 is CASSLAPGPQHF. CDR3 nucleotide sequence: TGTGCCAGCAGCTTGGCACCGGGGCCCCAGCATTTT. The chain links TRBV5-6 to TRBJ1-5; no clear D. This CDR3 comprises 12 residues. The V and J ends lost 0 bases and 9 bases respectively, with 7 bases between them. Germline assignment: CDR1 SGHDT and CDR2 YYEEEE.

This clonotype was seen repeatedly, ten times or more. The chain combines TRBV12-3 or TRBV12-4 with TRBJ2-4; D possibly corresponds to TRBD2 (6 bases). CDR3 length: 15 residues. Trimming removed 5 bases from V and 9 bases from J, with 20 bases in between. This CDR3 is CASSPPTSFSSIQYF. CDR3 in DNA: TGTGCCAGCAGTCCTCCCACTAGCTTTTCTAGCATTCAGTACTTC.

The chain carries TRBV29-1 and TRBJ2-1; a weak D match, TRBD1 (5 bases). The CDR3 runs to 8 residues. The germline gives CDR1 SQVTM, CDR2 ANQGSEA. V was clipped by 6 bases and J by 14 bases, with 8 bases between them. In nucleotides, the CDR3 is TGCAGCGTGACAGAAAAGTTCTTC. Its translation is CSVTEKFF.

The CDR3: CSARDTDSGANVLTF. The CDR3 DNA is TGCAGTGCTAGAGATACAGACTCGGGGGCCAACGTCCTGACTTTC. The V gene is TRBV20-1, the J gene TRBJ2-6; no clear D. V was clipped by 0 bases and J by 4 bases, with 10 bases between them. Germline V gene lookup returns CDR1 DFQATT and CDR2 SNEGSKA (reference sequence). CDR3 length equals 15 residues.

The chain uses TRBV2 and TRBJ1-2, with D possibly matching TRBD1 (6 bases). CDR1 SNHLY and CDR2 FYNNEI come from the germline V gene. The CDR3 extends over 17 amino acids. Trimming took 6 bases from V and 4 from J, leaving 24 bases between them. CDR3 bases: TGTGCCAGCAGCCCGCAACCCCCAGGGGCCGGTGTCTATGGCTACACCTTC. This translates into CASSPQPPGAGVYGYTF.

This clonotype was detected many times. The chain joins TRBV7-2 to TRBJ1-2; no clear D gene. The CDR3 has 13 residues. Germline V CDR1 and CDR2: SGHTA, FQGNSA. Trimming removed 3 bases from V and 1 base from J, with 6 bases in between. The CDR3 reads CASSFGINYGYTF. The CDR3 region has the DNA TGTGCCAGCAGCTTCGGAATTAACTATGGCTACACCTTC.

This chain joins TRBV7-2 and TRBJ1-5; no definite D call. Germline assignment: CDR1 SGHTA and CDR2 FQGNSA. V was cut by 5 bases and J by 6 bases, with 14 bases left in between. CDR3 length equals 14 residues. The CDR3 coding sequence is TGTGCCAGCAGCCCATGCCCCCCAACTCAGCCCCAGCATTTT. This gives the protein CASSPCPPTQPQHF.

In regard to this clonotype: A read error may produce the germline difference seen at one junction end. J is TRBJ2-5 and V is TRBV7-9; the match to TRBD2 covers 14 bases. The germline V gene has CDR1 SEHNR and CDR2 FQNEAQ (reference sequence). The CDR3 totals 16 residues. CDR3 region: CTSSPGLAGGQETQYF. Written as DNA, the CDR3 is TGTACCAGCAGCCCCGGACTAGCGGGGGGACAAGAGACCCAGTACTTC.